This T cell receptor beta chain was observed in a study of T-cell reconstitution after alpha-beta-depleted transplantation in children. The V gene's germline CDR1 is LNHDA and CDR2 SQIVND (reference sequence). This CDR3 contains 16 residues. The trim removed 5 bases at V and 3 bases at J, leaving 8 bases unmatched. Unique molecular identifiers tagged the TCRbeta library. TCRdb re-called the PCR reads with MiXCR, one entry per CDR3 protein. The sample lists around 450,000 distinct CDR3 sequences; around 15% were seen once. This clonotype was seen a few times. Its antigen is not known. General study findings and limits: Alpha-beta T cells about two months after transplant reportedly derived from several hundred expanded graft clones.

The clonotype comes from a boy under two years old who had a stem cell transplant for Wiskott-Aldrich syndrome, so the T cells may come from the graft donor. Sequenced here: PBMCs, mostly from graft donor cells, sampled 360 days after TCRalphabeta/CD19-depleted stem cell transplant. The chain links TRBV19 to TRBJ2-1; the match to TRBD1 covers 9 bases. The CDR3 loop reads CASSPQDRGNYNEQFF. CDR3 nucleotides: TGTGCCAGTAGTCCCCAGGACAGGGGAAACTACAATGAGCAGTTCTTC.